Presented here are 11 T cell receptor beta chains from one specimen sequenced in a study of blood T cell repertoires in COVID-19. Clones were read by immunoSEQ multiplex PCR, and TCRdb kept only the in-frame ones, dropping some. The data hold some 350,000 clones, with 87% observed a single time. The sequencing sample was made of PBMCs or T cells enriched from blood (not recorded which). All receptors derive from a woman in her twenties or thirties who had recovered from COVID-19.

The V call is TRBV12-3 or TRBV12-4, the J call TRBJ2-7, with D possibly matching TRBD2 (5 bases). The germline V and J ends were trimmed by 1 base and 6 bases, with 10 bases remaining between them. The CDR3 totals 13 residues. The chain's CDR3 is CASSLGETTEQYF. In DNA, the CDR3 is TGTGCCAGCAGTTTAGGGGAGACCACCGAGCAGTACTTC.

The genes are TRBV20-1 and TRBJ1-2, with D perhaps matching TRBD1 (5 bases). V shed 6 bases and J shed 5 bases, with 10 bases lying between them. Per germline, CDR1 DFQATT and CDR2 SNEGSKA (reference sequence). The CDR3 has 11 amino acids. This CDR3 reads CSAGGAYGYTF. The CDR3 DNA reads TGCAGTGCGGGGGGAGCTTATGGCTACACCTTC.

The gene calls are TRBV4-3 and TRBJ2-7; TRBD1 matches 8 bases. The germline CDR1 and CDR2 sequences are LGHNA and YSLEER. The CDR3 is 15 amino acids. V lost 3 bases and J lost 2; bases outside the gene matches: 6. The DNA of the CDR3 is TGCGCCAGCAGCCAGTCCCGGACAGGGCCCTACGAGCAGTACTTC. This encodes CASSQSRTGPYEQYF.

This clone appeared a single time. The V call is TRBV2, the J call TRBJ1-5; weak D call: TRBD1 (6 bases). Trimming stripped 1 base from V and 3 bases from J, with 7 bases between. Germline values: CDR1 SNHLY, CDR2 FYNNEI. The CDR3 totals 14 residues. CDR3 sequence: CASSEEGHNQPQHF. The CDR3 DNA reads as TGTGCCAGCAGTGAAGAGGGACACAATCAGCCCCAGCATTTT.

This CDR3 reads CASSLLFREQFF. The DNA for the CDR3 is TGTGCCAGCAGTTTATTGTTCAGGGAGCAGTTCTTC. The chain carries TRBV28 and TRBJ2-1; D is ambiguous. Germline CDR1 MDHEN, CDR2 SYDVKM. Trimming removed 1 base from V and 10 bases from J, with 8 bases in between. The CDR3 has 12 amino acids.

The chain is built from TRBV24-1 and TRBJ2-1, with a weak D call TRBD2 (7 bases). Trimming pared 9 bases from V and 7 bases from J, leaving 15 bases between. The CDR3 sequence is 13 residues long. Germline lookup yields CDR1 KGHDR and CDR2 SFDVKD. CDR3 sequence (DNA): TGTGCCACCTCGAGGGGGGGGCTGAATGAGCAGTTCTTC. Translating gives CATSRGGLNEQFF.

This clone appeared a few times. The rearrangement joins TRBV28 to TRBJ1-1, with a tentative D call TRBD1 (6 bases). Looked up from germline, CDR1 is MDHEN and CDR2 is SYDVKM. V lost 5 bases and J 10 bases, leaving 20 bases between the germline ends. The CDR3 totals 14 residues. CDR3 sequence reads: CASSLMTGYLGAFF. In DNA form, the CDR3 reads TGTGCCAGCAGTCTAATGACAGGTTATTTAGGAGCTTTCTTT.

The J gene is TRBJ1-4, the V gene TRBV19; the D is unclear. The CDR3 consists of 14 residues. Germline V gene sequence: CDR1 LNHDA, CDR2 SQIVND (reference sequence). The V gene lost 6 bases and the J gene lost 0 bases, with 8 bases spanning the gap. The CDR3, as DNA: TGTGCCAGTAGGTCGGGAACAACTAATGAAAAACTGTTTTTT. Protein sequence: CASRSGTTNEKLFF.

The chain has TRBV19 and TRBJ1-6; 7 bases are shared with TRBD1. V was clipped by 9 bases and J by 10 bases; unmatched bases: 9. Germline assignment: CDR1 LNHDA and CDR2 SQIVND (reference sequence). This CDR3 is built from 13 residues. The DNA for the CDR3 is TGTGCCAGCTCGACAGGGTTTAGGTCACCCCTCCACTTT. Encoded protein: CASSTGFRSPLHF.

This chain connects TRBV5-1 to TRBJ2-1; maybe TRBD2 (6 bases). CDR1 and CDR2 (germline): SGHRS, YFSETQ. This CDR3 comprises 16 residues. V lost 0 bases and J lost 4, with 14 bases in between. CDR3 region: CASSLGTGTSYNEQFF. The CDR3 nucleotides read TGCGCCAGCAGCTTGGGTACGGGGACTTCATACAATGAGCAGTTCTTC. The full variable domain, completed using reference TRBV5-1 and TRBJ2-1, is KAGVTQTPRYLIKTRGQQVTLSCSPISGHRSVSWYQQTPGQGLQFLFEYFSETQRNKGNFPGRFSGRQFSNSRSEMNVSTLELGDSALYLCASSLGTGTSYNEQFFGPGTRLTVL.

The rearrangement uses TRBV4-2 and TRBJ2-3, with 8 bases identical to TRBD2. Per germline, CDR1 LGHNA and CDR2 YNFKEQ. Trimming at V came to 1 base and at J to 3 bases, leaving 9 bases not matched to a gene. This CDR3 comprises 17 residues. CDR3: CASSQVGPSGPTDTQYF. CDR3 bases: TGTGCCAGCAGCCAAGTTGGGCCTAGCGGGCCGACAGATACGCAGTATTTT.